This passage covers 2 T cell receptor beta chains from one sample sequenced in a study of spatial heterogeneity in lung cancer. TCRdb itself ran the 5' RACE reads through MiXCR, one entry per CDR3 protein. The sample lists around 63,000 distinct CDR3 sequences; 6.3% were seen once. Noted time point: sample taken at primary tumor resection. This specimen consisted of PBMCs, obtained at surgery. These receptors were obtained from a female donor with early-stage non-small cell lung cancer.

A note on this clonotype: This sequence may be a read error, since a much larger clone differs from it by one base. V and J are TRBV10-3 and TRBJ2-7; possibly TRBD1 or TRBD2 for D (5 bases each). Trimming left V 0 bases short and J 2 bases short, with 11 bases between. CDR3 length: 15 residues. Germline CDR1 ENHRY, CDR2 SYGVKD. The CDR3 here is CAISESRGFTYEQYF. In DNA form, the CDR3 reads TGTGCCATCAGTGAGTCACGGGGCTTCACCTACGAGCAGTACTTC.

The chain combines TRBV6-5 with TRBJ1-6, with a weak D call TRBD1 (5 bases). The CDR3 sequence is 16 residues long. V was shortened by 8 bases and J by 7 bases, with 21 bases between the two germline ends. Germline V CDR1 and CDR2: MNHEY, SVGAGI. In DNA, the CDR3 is TGTGCCAGCCGAAACTCTTGGGGGAGGCCCAATTCACCCCTCCACTTT. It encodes CASRNSWGRPNSPLHF.